What follows are 27 T cell receptor beta chains derived from one specimen sequenced in a study of blood T cell repertoires in COVID-19. Libraries were prepared by immunoSEQ multiplex PCR; TCRdb keeps only in-frame clonotypes and omits some of them. The sample records hundreds of thousands of clones, roughly nine tenths being singletons. The sample was peripheral blood. These receptors were taken from a man aged 40-49 years with acute or convalescent COVID-19.

The V gene is TRBV12-3 or TRBV12-4, the J gene TRBJ2-1, with TRBD1 matching 7 bases. The V gene end was trimmed by 5 bases and the J gene end by 7 bases; junction bases not matched to a gene: 5. This CDR3 has 13 residues. The CDR3: CASSPYRGNEQFF. As DNA, the CDR3 is TGTGCCAGCAGTCCCTACAGGGGAAATGAGCAGTTCTTC.

This clone was detected once. The J gene is TRBJ1-2, the V gene TRBV19; no definite D call. Germline CDR1 reads LNHDA; CDR2 reads SQIVND (reference sequence). The length of the CDR3 is 16 residues. V lost 0 bases, J lost 0 bases, and 11 bases lay in between. The CDR3 DNA reads TGTGCCAGTAGTATAGATTTGACTCGTCCTAACTATGGCTACACCTTC. It is translated as CASSIDLTRPNYGYTF.

The chain combines TRBV18 with TRBJ2-5, with a possible D match to TRBD1 (6 bases). CDR1 is KGHSH, CDR2 LQKENI, per germline. The CDR3 covers 14 residues. Trimming stripped 3 bases from V and 4 bases from J, with 12 bases between. The CDR3 region has the DNA TGTGCCAGCTCACCCGGACAGACCCCAGAGACCCAGTACTTC. Its protein is CASSPGQTPETQYF.

The chain combines TRBV3-1 (or the pseudogene TRBV3-2) with TRBJ2-2; D might be TRBD2 (5 bases). The CDR3 covers 16 residues. Per the germline V gene, CDR1 is LGHDT and CDR2 is YNNKEL (reference sequence). With 0 bases removed from V and 6 bases from J, the gap between germline ends came to 14 bases. The CDR3 nucleotides read TGTGCCAGCAGCCAAGACTTGGGGAGCTTGGCCGGGGAGCTGTTTTTT. Translating it yields CASSQDLGSLAGELFF.

The chain combines TRBV7-8 with TRBJ2-5; possibly TRBD2 for D (6 bases). CDR3 length: 14 residues. Trimming left V 3 bases short and J 4 bases short, with 12 bases between. Per germline, CDR1 SGHVS and CDR2 FQNEAQ. The CDR3 sequence is CASSLGRGIETQYF. The CDR3 nucleotides are TGTGCCAGCAGCTTGGGGCGGGGTATAGAGACCCAGTACTTC.

The rearrangement links TRBV3-1 (or the pseudogene TRBV3-2) to TRBJ2-3; 13 nucleotides line up with TRBD2. V was clipped by 5 bases and J by 4 bases; unmatched bases: 3. The CDR3 length is 15 residues. CDR1 and CDR2 (germline): LGHDT, YNNKEL (reference sequence). Here the CDR3 DNA reads TGTGCCAGCAGCAAAGGACTAGCGGGGGCAGATACGCAGTATTTT. Its protein is CASSKGLAGADTQYF.

V gene TRBV6-5 combines with J gene TRBJ1-2; D might be TRBD1 (6 bases). The V gene's germline CDR1 is MNHEY and CDR2 SVGAGI. CDR3 size: 13 residues. V was clipped by 0 bases and J by 8 bases, with 10 bases between them. The chain's CDR3 is CASSYSRGVGYTF. The DNA of the CDR3 is TGTGCCAGCAGTTACTCCAGGGGTGTCGGCTACACCTTC.

V usage is TRBV6-5 and J usage is TRBJ2-1; perhaps TRBD1 as D (6 bases). The ends were cut back, 2 bases at V and 7 bases at J, with 18 bases in the middle. CDR1 is MNHEY, CDR2 SVGAGI, per germline. The CDR3 is 16 amino acids. CDR3 DNA: TGTGCCAGCAGTTACCAGTTCCAGGGGCATCAAAATGAGCAGTTCTTC. Translation gives CASSYQFQGHQNEQFF.

J is TRBJ2-7 and V is TRBV11-1; D possibly corresponds to TRBD2 (6 bases). There are 13 residues in the CDR3. Germline V gene sequence: CDR1 SGHAT, CDR2 FQDESV (reference sequence). Trimming left V 1 base short and J 4 bases short, with 8 bases between. The CDR3: CASSLVRGYEQYF. The CDR3 nucleotides are TGTGCCAGCAGCTTAGTGCGGGGTTACGAGCAGTACTTC. Looking up the rest from reference TRBV11-1 and TRBJ2-7 gives the full variable domain: EAEVAQSPRYKITEKSQAVAFWCDPISGHATLYWYRQILGQGPELLVQFQDESVVDDSQLPKDRFSAERLKGVDSTLKIQPAELGDSAMYLCASSLVRGYEQYFGPGTRLTVT.

The chain combines TRBV13 with TRBJ2-5; TRBD2 agrees at 8 bases. The trim removed 4 bases at V and 1 base at J, leaving 8 bases unmatched. CDR1 and CDR2 from the germline V gene are PRHDT and FYEKMQ (reference sequence). The CDR3 has 16 residues. CDR3 nucleotides: TGTGCCAGCAGCTCCGACTCGGGAGGGCGCCAAGAGACCCAGTACTTC. Translated: CASSSDSGGRQETQYF.

The chain recombines TRBV19 with TRBJ1-2, with D maybe TRBD1 (5 bases). The ends were cut back, 4 bases at V and 3 bases at J, with 15 bases in the middle. This CDR3 has 15 amino acids. From germline, CDR1 is LNHDA and CDR2 SQIVND (reference sequence). The CDR3 DNA follows: TGTGCCAGTAGTAGAGGACATGAAGTTCACTATGGCTACACCTTC. This sequence encodes CASSRGHEVHYGYTF.

This sequence joins TRBV7-2 and TRBJ1-6; D is possibly TRBD1 (6 bases). Germline-derived CDR1 and CDR2 are SGHTA and FQGNSA. The CDR3 spans 19 residues. The V end was cut by 4 bases, the J end by 0 bases, with 19 bases between. The chain's CDR3 is CASSSPLGQIVSYNSPLHF. In DNA form, the CDR3 reads TGTGCCAGCAGCTCGCCCCTTGGACAGATAGTCTCCTATAATTCACCCCTCCACTTT.

The chain has TRBV5-4 and TRBJ2-7, with a tentative D call TRBD1 (6 bases). Trimming took off 0 bases at V and 2 bases at J, with 15 bases between the two ends. The CDR3 is 16 amino acids. CDR1 and CDR2 from the germline V gene are SGHNT and YYREEE (reference sequence). The CDR3 region is CASSLEGRGTPYEQYF. DNA for the CDR3: TGTGCCAGCAGCTTGGAGGGCAGGGGAACCCCCTACGAGCAGTACTTC.

V is TRBV7-9 and J is TRBJ1-1; D might be TRBD1 (5 bases). The length of the CDR3 is 15 residues. Germline lookup yields CDR1 SEHNR and CDR2 FQNEAQ (reference sequence). V was shortened by 1 base and J by 4 bases, with 13 bases between the two germline ends. For the CDR3, the DNA is TGTGCCAGCAGCTTAGAGGGGCTGCGGGGCACTGAAGCTTTCTTT. Translated, it gives CASSLEGLRGTEAFF.

This rearrangement joins TRBV19 to TRBJ1-1, with 12 bases matching TRBD1. Per the germline V gene, CDR1 is LNHDA and CDR2 is SQIVND (reference sequence). V lost 5 bases, J lost 0 bases, and 7 bases stayed unmatched. CDR3 length: 17 amino acids. The CDR3 loop reads CASSLWDRGRVNTEAFF. The CDR3 DNA follows: TGTGCCAGTAGTCTATGGGACAGGGGGCGCGTGAACACTGAAGCTTTCTTT.

CDR3 in amino acids: CASSFLSGRGTDTQYF. Here the CDR3 DNA reads TGTGCCAGCAGCTTTTTGTCAGGGAGGGGGACAGATACGCAGTATTTT. The chain carries TRBV5-8 and TRBJ2-3, with a weak D call TRBD2 (7 bases). Germline V gene sequence: CDR1 SGHTS, CDR2 YDEGEE. V was trimmed by 2 bases and J by 3 bases, leaving 16 bases between them. This CDR3 comprises 16 residues.

This clone has a single count. This rearrangement joins TRBV6-2 or TRBV6-3 to TRBJ1-1; possible D gene TRBD1, 5 bases. Germline values: CDR1 MNHEY, CDR2 SVGEGT. V was cut by 6 bases and J by 2 bases, with 19 bases left in between. The CDR3 runs 16 residues. In nucleotides, the CDR3 is TGTGCCAGCAGCTCTATCGACAGTCAGGGTAACACTGAAGCTTTCTTT. Protein product: CASSSIDSQGNTEAFF.

The V and J genes are TRBV19 and TRBJ1-1; D is perhaps TRBD1 (6 bases). The germline V and J ends were trimmed by 1 base and 1 base, with 10 bases remaining between them. CDR1 LNHDA and CDR2 SQIVND come from the germline V gene (reference sequence). The CDR3 is 15 amino acids. The CDR3 sequence is CASSIGRRGNTEAFF. CDR3 nucleotides: TGTGCCAGTAGTATAGGGCGCAGGGGGAACACTGAAGCTTTCTTT. Full variable domain (rest looked up from reference TRBV19 and TRBJ1-1): DGGITQSPKYLFRKEGQNVTLSCEQNLNHDAMYWYRQDPGQGLRLIYYSQIVNDFQKGDIAEGYSVSREKKESFPLTVTSAQKNPTAFYLCASSIGRRGNTEAFFGQGTRLTVV.

The chain carries TRBV9 and TRBJ2-7; TRBD2 is a possible D gene (5 bases). The CDR3 has 13 residues. The germline V gene encodes CDR1 SGDLS and CDR2 YYNGEE. V was shortened by 4 bases and J by 3 bases, with 11 bases between the two germline ends. The chain's CDR3 is CASSPGGLYEQYF. CDR3 coding DNA: TGTGCCAGCAGCCCTGGCGGACTCTACGAGCAGTACTTC.

The rearrangement links TRBV18 to TRBJ1-6; D may be TRBD1 (5 bases). The CDR3 loop spans 13 amino acids. V lost 5 bases and J lost 8, with 10 bases in between. CDR1 and CDR2 from the germline V gene are KGHSH and LQKENI. DNA for the CDR3: TGTGCCAGCTCAATGTTGACAGATTCACCCCTCCACTTT. Residues: CASSMLTDSPLHF.

V gene TRBV11-1 combines with J gene TRBJ1-2; 8 bases agree with TRBD1. V lost 5 bases and J lost 3; bases outside the gene matches: 8. The CDR3 runs to 15 residues. Germline CDR1 and CDR2: SGHAT and FQDESV (reference sequence). The CDR3 spells CASSTTLTGDYGYTF. The DNA of the CDR3 is TGTGCCAGCAGCACCACACTGACAGGGGACTATGGCTACACCTTC.

The chain joins TRBV5-6 to TRBJ2-3, with D possibly being TRBD1 (6 bases). V was shortened by 2 bases and J by 2 bases, with 9 bases between the two germline ends. Looked up from germline, CDR1 is SGHDT and CDR2 is YYEEEE. This CDR3 is built from 14 residues. In nucleotides, the CDR3 is TGTGCCAGCAGCTTCGGGACACACACAGATACGCAGTATTTT. Its protein product is CASSFGTHTDTQYF.

The rearrangement links TRBV7-9 to TRBJ2-5; D might be TRBD2 (5 bases). This CDR3 region has 14 residues. The germline V gene has CDR1 SEHNR and CDR2 FQNEAQ (reference sequence). Trimming removed 3 bases at V and 4 bases at J, with 12 bases between. CDR3 sequence reads: CASSLLVAGETQYF. CDR3 DNA sequence: TGTGCCAGCAGCTTGCTTGTCGCGGGAGAGACCCAGTACTTC. Full variable domain (missing parts from reference TRBV7-9 and TRBJ2-5): DTGVSQNPRHKITKRGQNVTFRCDPISEHNRLYWYRQTLGQGPEFLTYFQNEAQLEKSRLLSDRFSAERPKGSFSTLEIQRTEQGDSAMYLCASSLLVAGETQYFGPGTRLLVL.

This rearrangement joins TRBV2 to TRBJ2-1; D may be TRBD1 (6 bases). Germline CDR1 and CDR2: SNHLY and FYNNEI. Trimming removed 4 bases at V and 9 bases at J, with 22 bases between. The CDR3 loop spans 16 amino acids. CDR3 bases: TGTGCCAGCAGTGCCCTACAGGGTGGGGTGTCAATTGAGCAGTTCTTC. It encodes CASSALQGGVSIEQFF.

The chain carries TRBV24-1 and TRBJ1-1; D is unclear. The V gene lost 4 bases and the J gene lost 10 bases, with 12 bases spanning the gap. The CDR3 is 12 residues long. CDR1 is KGHDR and CDR2 is SFDVKD in the germline V gene. CDR3 loop: CATSDQSEGAFF. CDR3 nucleotides: TGTGCCACCAGTGACCAGTCGGAGGGAGCTTTCTTT.

The J gene is TRBJ1-4, the V gene TRBV6-5; perhaps TRBD1 as D (5 bases). The CDR3 has 13 amino acids. The germline CDR1 and CDR2 sequences are MNHEY and SVGAGI. Deletions cut 6 bases from V and 5 bases from J, with 10 bases between. The CDR3 DNA follows: TGTGCCAGCAGACGGGGGGGAAATGAAAAACTGTTTTTT. Amino acid sequence: CASRRGGNEKLFF.

The chain employs TRBV27 and TRBJ1-1; TRBD1 aligns across 9 bases. Germline V gene sequence: CDR1 MNHEY, CDR2 SMNVEV (reference sequence). V shed 8 bases, J shed 3 bases, and the junction held 10 bases outside the gene matches. The CDR3 consists of 15 residues. The CDR3 DNA follows: TGTGCCAGCCAACTGAACAGGGGGCCGGACACTGAAGCTTTCTTT. This translates into CASQLNRGPDTEAFF.